Each of the 5 T cell receptor beta chains below was sequenced from the same sample in a study of blood T cells in healthy people across ages. Primed by a sample-barcoded 5' primer and a J-beta primer mix, a second PCR proceeded for roughly 6 to 12 cycles. TCRdb ran MiXCR on the 5' RACE reads and lists one entry per CDR3 protein. The table records about 780,000 distinct CDR3 sequences, around half of them present only once. Sequencing was performed on blood. These receptors all stem from an older man in good health.

Remarks on this clonotype: A much larger clone sits a single nucleotide away, making a read error possible. This chain uses TRBV3-1 with TRBJ2-2; unclear D gene. Trimming cost V 6 bases and J 1 base, with 0 bases left between them. CDR3 length equals 11 residues. Germline CDR1 LGHDT, CDR2 YNNKEL (reference sequence). The CDR3 DNA reads TGTGCCAGCAGGAACACCGGGGAGCTGTTTTTT. This sequence encodes CASRNTGELFF. Combining the CDR3 with reference TRBV3-1 and TRBJ2-2 gives the whole variable domain DTAVSQTPKYLVTQMGNDKSIKCEQNLGHDTMYWYKQDSKKFLKIMFSYNNKELIINETVPNRFSPKSPDKAHLNLHINSLELGDSAVYFCASRNTGELFFGEGSRLTVL.

V and J are TRBV18 and TRBJ1-1; 10 bases line up with TRBD1. Looked up from germline, CDR1 is KGHSH and CDR2 is LQKENI. V lost 4 bases, J lost 0 bases, and 2 bases stayed unmatched. The CDR3 runs to 15 residues. The CDR3 loop is CASSQGQGMNTEAFF. The CDR3 DNA reads TGTGCCAGCTCACAGGGACAGGGGATGAACACTGAAGCTTTCTTT.

This CDR3 is CSATGLAGGPLPTDTQYF. As DNA, the CDR3 is TGCAGTGCCACGGGACTAGCGGGAGGTCCCCTTCCCACAGATACGCAGTATTTT. V and J are TRBV20-1 and TRBJ2-3; 15 bases are shared with TRBD2. The germline CDR1 and CDR2 sequences are DFQATT and SNEGSKA (reference sequence). The CDR3 covers 18 residues. Losses at the gene ends were 6 bases for V and 2 bases for J; bases not matched to a gene: 12.

The rearrangement uses TRBV7-9 and TRBJ2-2; weak D call: TRBD2 (5 bases). The germline V and J ends were trimmed by 5 bases and 0 bases, with 10 bases remaining between them. In germline, CDR1 is SEHNR, CDR2 FQNEAQ (reference sequence). This CDR3 comprises 15 residues. The CDR3 sequence is CASSLPGTNTGELFF. The DNA of the CDR3 is TGTGCCAGCAGCCTACCGGGGACGAACACCGGGGAGCTGTTTTTT.

V usage is TRBV12-3 or TRBV12-4 and J usage is TRBJ2-3; D unresolved. The CDR3 totals 12 residues. Trimming stripped 8 bases from V and 0 bases from J, with 6 bases between. CDR3 region: CASAESTDTQYF. The CDR3 coding sequence is TGTGCCAGCGCCGAAAGCACAGATACGCAGTATTTT.